This TCR beta chain appears in the sequencing data of a study of PD-L1 blockade in urothelial cancer. Patients were diagnosed with urothelial carcinoma, either locally advanced or metastatic. A total of 1 to 8 samples per patient were collected pretreatment and on-treatment. As to this clone: What it binds is unknown.

Clones were sequenced by immunoSEQ multiplex PCR, and TCRdb holds only the in-frame ones, with some missing. The sample includes under 35,000 clones, about 88% of them seen just once. Regarding the study as a whole: When pretreatment blood TCR clonality was below the median, it predicted better survival.

The germline V gene encodes CDR1 LNHDA and CDR2 SQIVND (reference sequence). The CDR3 spans 17 residues. J lost 7 bases, V lost 5 bases, and 17 bases had no gene match. This receptor was identified in a middle-aged man with urothelial cancer. The material sequenced was PBMCs, taken around atezolizumab (anti-PD-L1) treatment. The V and J genes are TRBV19 and TRBJ2-1; 7 bases align to TRBD1. CDR3 in amino acids: CASSFLENRGLINEQFF. In nucleotides, the CDR3 is TGTGCCAGTAGTTTCCTGGAAAACAGGGGCTTAATTAATGAGCAGTTCTTC.